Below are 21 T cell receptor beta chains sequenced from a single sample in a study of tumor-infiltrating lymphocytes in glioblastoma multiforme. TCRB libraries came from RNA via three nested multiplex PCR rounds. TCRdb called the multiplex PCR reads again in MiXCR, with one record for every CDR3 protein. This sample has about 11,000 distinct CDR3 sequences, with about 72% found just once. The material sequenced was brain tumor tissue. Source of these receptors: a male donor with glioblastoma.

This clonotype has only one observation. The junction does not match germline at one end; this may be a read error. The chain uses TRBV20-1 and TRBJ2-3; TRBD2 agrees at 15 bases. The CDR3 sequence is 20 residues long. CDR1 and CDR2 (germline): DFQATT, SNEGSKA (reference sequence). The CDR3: CSASRPGLAGGPSITGTQYF. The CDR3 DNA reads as TGCAGTGCTAGTCGCCCCGGACTAGCGGGAGGGCCTAGTATCACAGGTACGCAGTATTTT.

The CDR3 region has the DNA TGCAGCATTGGGGGGCAGCAGGGGGACAATGAGCAGTTCTTC. It codes for CSIGGQQGDNEQFF. The chain joins TRBV29-1 to TRBJ2-1; maybe TRBD1 (7 bases). The V end was cut by 8 bases, the J end by 5 bases, with 19 bases between. CDR3 length equals 14 residues. The germline gives CDR1 SQVTM, CDR2 ANQGSEA.

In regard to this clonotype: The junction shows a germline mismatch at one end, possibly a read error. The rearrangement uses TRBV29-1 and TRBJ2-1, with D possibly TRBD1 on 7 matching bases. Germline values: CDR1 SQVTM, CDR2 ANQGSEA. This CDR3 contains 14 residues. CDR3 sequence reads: CSVEGRQGGNGQFF. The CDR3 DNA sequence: TGTAGCGTTGAGGGGCGGCAGGGGGGCAATGGGCAGTTCTTC.

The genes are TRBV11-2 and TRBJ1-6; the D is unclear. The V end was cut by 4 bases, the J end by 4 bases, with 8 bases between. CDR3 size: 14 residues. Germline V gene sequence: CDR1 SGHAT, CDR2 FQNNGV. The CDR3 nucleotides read TGTGCCAGCAGCTCCGGACGGTATAATTCACCCCTCCACTTT. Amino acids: CASSSGRYNSPLHF.

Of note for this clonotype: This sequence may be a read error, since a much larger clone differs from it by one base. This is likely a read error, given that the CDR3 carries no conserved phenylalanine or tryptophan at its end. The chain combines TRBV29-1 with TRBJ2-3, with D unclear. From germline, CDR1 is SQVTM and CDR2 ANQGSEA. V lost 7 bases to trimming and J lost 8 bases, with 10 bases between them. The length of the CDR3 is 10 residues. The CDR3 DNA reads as TGCAGCGGCCTGACTGGTACGCAGTATTAT. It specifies CSGLTGTQYY.

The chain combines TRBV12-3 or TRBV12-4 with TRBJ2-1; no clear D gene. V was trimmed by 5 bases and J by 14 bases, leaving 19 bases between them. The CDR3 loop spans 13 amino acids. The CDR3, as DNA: TGTGCCAGCAGTCTAGATTCCGACGGGCATAAGTTCTTC. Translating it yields CASSLDSDGHKFF.

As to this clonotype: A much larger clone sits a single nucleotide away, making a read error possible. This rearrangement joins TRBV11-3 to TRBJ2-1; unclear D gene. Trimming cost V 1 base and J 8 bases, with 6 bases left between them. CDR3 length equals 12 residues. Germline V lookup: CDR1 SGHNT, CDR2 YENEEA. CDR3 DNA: TGTGCCAGCAGCTTAGTTGCCGATGAGCAGTTCTTC. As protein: CASSLVADEQFF.

As DNA, the CDR3 is TGTGCCAACGGCTTCGGCCCGGGGAGGAAGCAGTTCTTC. Residues: CANGFGPGRKQFF. This chain joins TRBV5-8 and TRBJ2-1; possible D gene TRBD2, 6 bases. V shed 9 bases and J shed 11 bases, with 21 bases lying between them. This CDR3 has 13 residues. The germline V gene has CDR1 SGHTS and CDR2 YDEGEE.

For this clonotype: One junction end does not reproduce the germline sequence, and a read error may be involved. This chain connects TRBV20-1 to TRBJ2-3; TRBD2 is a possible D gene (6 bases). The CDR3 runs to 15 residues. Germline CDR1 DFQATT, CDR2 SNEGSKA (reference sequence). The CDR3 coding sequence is TGCGGTGCTATACGGGACTCTACGCCCATAGATACGCAGTATTTT. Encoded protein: CGAIRDSTPIDTQYF.

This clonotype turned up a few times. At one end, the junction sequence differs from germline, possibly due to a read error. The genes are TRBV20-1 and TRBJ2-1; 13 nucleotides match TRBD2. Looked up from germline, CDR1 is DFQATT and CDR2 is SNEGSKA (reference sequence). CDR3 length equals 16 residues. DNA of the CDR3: TGCAGTCCTAGTCTACCGGGACTAGCGGGAATGAATGGGCAGTTCTTC. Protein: CSPSLPGLAGMNGQFF.

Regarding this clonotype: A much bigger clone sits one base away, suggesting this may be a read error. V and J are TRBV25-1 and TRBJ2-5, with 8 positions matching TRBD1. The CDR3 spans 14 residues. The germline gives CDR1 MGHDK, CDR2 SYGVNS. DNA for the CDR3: TGTGCCAACAGTGACCCTGGACAGGGAGAGACCCAGTACTTC. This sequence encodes CANSDPGQGETQYF.

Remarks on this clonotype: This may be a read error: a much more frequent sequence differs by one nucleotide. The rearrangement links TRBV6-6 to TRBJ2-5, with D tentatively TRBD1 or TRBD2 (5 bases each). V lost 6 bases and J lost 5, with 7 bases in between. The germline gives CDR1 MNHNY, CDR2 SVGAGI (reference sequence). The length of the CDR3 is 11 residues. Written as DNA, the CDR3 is TGTGCCAGCAGGGGGGTGGAGACCCAGTACTTC. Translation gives CASRGVETQYF.

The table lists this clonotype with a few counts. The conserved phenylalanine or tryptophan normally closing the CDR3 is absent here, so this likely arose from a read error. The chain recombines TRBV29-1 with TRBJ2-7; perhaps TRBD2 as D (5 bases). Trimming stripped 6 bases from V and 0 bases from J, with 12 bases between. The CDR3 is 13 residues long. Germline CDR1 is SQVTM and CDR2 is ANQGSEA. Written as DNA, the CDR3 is TGCAGCGTCCAGATTAGCGACTCCTACGAGCAGTACTCC. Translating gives CSVQISDSYEQYS.

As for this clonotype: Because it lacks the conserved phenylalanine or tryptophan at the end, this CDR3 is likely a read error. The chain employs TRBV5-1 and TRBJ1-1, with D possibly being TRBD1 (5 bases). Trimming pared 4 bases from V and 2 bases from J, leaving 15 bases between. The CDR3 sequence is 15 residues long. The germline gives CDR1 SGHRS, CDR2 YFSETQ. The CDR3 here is CASSSFGQGNTEAFS. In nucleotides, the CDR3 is TGCGCCAGCAGCAGCTTCGGACAAGGAAACACTGAAGCTTTCTCT.

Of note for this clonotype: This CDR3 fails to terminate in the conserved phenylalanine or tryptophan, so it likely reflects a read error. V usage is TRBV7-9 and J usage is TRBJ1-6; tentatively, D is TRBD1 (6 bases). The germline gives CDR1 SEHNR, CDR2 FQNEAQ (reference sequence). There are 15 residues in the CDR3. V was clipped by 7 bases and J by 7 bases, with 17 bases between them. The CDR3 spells CASTYVRGGNSPLHL. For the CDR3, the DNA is TGTGCCAGCACCTACGTCAGGGGCGGGAATTCACCCCTCCACCTT.

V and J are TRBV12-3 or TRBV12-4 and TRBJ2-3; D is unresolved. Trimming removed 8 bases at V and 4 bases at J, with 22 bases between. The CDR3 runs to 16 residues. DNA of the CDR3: TGTGCCAGCGGTCCCGAGTCGCCCGAAGTTTCAGATACGCAGTATTTT. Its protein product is CASGPESPEVSDTQYF.

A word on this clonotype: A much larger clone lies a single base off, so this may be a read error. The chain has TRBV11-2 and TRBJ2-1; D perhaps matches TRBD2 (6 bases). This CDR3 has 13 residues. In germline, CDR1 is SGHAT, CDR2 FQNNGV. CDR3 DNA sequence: TGTGTCAGCAGCCTTGGGGGGTCCAATGAGCAGTTCTTC. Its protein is CVSSLGGSNEQFF.

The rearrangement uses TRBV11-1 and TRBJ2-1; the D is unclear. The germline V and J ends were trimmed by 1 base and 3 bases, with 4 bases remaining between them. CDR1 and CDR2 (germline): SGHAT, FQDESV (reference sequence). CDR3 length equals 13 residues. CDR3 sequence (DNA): TGTGCCAGCAGCTTAGGGGGCTACAATGAGCAGTTCTTC. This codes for CASSLGGYNEQFF.

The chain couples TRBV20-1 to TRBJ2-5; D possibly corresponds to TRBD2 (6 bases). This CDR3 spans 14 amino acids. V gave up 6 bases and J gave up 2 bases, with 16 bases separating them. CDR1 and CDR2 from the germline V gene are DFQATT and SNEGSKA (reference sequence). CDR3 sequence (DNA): TGCAGTGCAACCACTAGCTTCGCTCAAGAGACCCAGTACTTC. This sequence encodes CSATTSFAQETQYF.

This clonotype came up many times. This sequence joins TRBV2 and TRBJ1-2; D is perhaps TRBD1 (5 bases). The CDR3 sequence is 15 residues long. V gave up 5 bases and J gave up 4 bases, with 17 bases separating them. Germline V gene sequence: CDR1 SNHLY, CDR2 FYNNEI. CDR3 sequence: CASSLGTTRGYGYTF. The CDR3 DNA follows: TGTGCCAGCAGTCTCGGGACCACGAGAGGCTATGGCTACACCTTC.

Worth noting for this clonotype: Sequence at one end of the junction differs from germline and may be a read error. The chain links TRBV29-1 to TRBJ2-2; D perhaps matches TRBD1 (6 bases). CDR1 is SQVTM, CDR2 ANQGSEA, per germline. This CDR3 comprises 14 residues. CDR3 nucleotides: TGCATCGTTGCGCCGGGACAAGGGGCCCGGGAGCTGTTTTTT. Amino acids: CIVAPGQGARELFF.